These 23 T cell receptor beta chains were sequenced from one sample in a study of T cell responses to AZD1222 COVID-19 vaccine. Measured with immunoSEQ multiplex PCR; TCRdb has only the in-frame clones, and not every one. Among about 150,000 clones listed, 90% were seen once. The source material was peripheral blood, sampled on day 0 of AZD1222 vaccination. Source of these receptors: an adult in good health.

The chain has TRBV3-1 (or the pseudogene TRBV3-2) and TRBJ2-7; D gene uncertain. CDR1 is LGHDT, CDR2 YNNKEL, per germline (reference sequence). The CDR3 covers 14 residues. V was shortened by 0 bases and J by 9 bases, with 15 bases between the two germline ends. The CDR3 sequence is CASSQESALRGQYF. The DNA for the CDR3 is TGTGCCAGCAGCCAAGAGTCAGCCCTACGAGGGCAGTACTTC.

A single count supports this clone. The chain carries TRBV18 and TRBJ2-3; TRBD2 matches 9 bases. There are 15 residues in the CDR3. With 4 bases clipped from V and 1 base from J, the junction kept 3 bases outside the gene matches. Germline-derived CDR1 and CDR2 are KGHSH and LQKENI. The CDR3 loop reads CASSHSSGGTDTQYF. CDR3 nucleotides: TGTGCCAGCTCACATTCTAGCGGGGGCACAGATACGCAGTATTTT.

This chain joins TRBV29-1 and TRBJ2-3; TRBD2 matches at 14 bases. Germline assignment: CDR1 SQVTM and CDR2 ANQGSEA. Unmatched junction bases numbered 7, after V lost 6 bases and J lost 2 bases. The CDR3 spans 16 residues. Here the CDR3 reads CSVVGTSGSLTDTQYF. The CDR3 nucleotides read TGCAGCGTCGTAGGGACTAGCGGGAGCCTCACAGATACGCAGTATTTT.

The chain combines TRBV19 with TRBJ2-3; perhaps D is TRBD1 or TRBD2 (5 bases each). Germline loops: CDR1 LNHDA, CDR2 SQIVND (reference sequence). V gave up 5 bases and J gave up 8 bases, with 11 bases separating them. The CDR3 is made up of 12 amino acids. The CDR3 bases are TGTGCCAGTAGTGGGACCGTTGGTACGCAGTATTTT. This codes for CASSGTVGTQYF.

This clone was detected only once. V gene TRBV5-6 combines with J gene TRBJ2-1, with TRBD2 matching 10 bases. Germline V lookup: CDR1 SGHDT, CDR2 YYEEEE. The junction had 11 bases not matched to a gene; V was cut back by 4 bases and J by 10 bases. This CDR3 contains 15 residues. The CDR3 spells CASSPGTSASREQFF. The CDR3 DNA reads as TGTGCCAGCAGCCCCGGGACTAGCGCCTCCAGGGAGCAGTTCTTC.

The chain links TRBV24-1 to TRBJ2-1, with D perhaps matching TRBD2 (5 bases). Germline values: CDR1 KGHDR, CDR2 SFDVKD. The length of the CDR3 is 15 residues. V was clipped by 1 base and J by 6 bases, with 12 bases between them. In DNA, the CDR3 is TGTGCCACCAGTGATTTTGGGAGATCAGCCAATGAGCAGTTCTTC. This codes for CATSDFGRSANEQFF.

J is TRBJ1-1 and V is TRBV28, with D possibly TRBD1 on 6 matching bases. Trimming stripped 3 bases from V and 0 bases from J, with 8 bases between. Germline V lookup: CDR1 MDHEN, CDR2 SYDVKM. This CDR3 region has 14 residues. The CDR3 reads CASSFRGLNTEAFF. The CDR3 coding sequence is TGTGCCAGCAGTTTTAGGGGGTTGAACACTGAAGCTTTCTTT.

The CDR3 sequence is CASSPRDSNYGYTF. In DNA form, the CDR3 reads TGTGCCAGCAGCCCCCGGGACAGCAACTATGGCTACACCTTC. V is TRBV5-4 and J is TRBJ1-2, with 7 bases lining up with TRBD1. V lost 4 bases, J lost 2 bases, and 5 bases stayed unmatched. The germline gives CDR1 SGHNT, CDR2 YYREEE (reference sequence). The CDR3 sequence is 14 residues long.

The rearrangement links TRBV25-1 to TRBJ1-4; D possibly corresponds to TRBD1 (5 bases). This CDR3 is 16 amino acids long. Germline values: CDR1 MGHDK, CDR2 SYGVNS. Trimming removed 3 bases at V and 5 bases at J, with 16 bases between. The CDR3 is CASSDRENTGNEKLFF. The CDR3 coding sequence is TGTGCCAGCAGTGACAGGGAAAACACCGGGAATGAAAAACTGTTTTTT.

The chain employs TRBV4-1 and TRBJ2-1; 11 bases fit TRBD2. The CDR3 length is 16 residues. The V and J ends lost 1 base and 4 bases, in that order; junction bases with no gene match: 3. The germline V gene encodes CDR1 MGHRA and CDR2 YSYEKL. The CDR3 nucleotides read TGCGCCAGCAGCCAAGGGATAGCGGGAGGGTACAATGAGCAGTTCTTC. This translates into CASSQGIAGGYNEQFF.

This chain joins TRBV6-2 or TRBV6-3 and TRBJ1-5; D might be TRBD1 (5 bases). The germline V gene encodes CDR1 MNHEY and CDR2 SVGEGT. This CDR3 is built from 17 residues. V lost 4 bases to trimming and J lost 3 bases, with 19 bases between them. The CDR3 region has the DNA TGTGCCAGCAGTTCCGCTTCCCGGGACTTCTACAATCAGCCCCAGCATTTT. This encodes CASSSASRDFYNQPQHF.

The chain couples TRBV7-9 to TRBJ2-1; 8 bases agree with TRBD2. V dropped 5 bases and J dropped 4; count of bases not matched to a gene: 10. Per germline, CDR1 SEHNR and CDR2 FQNEAQ (reference sequence). The CDR3 loop spans 16 amino acids. The CDR3 protein is CASSPLSGRQYNEQFF. CDR3 sequence (DNA): TGTGCCAGCAGCCCACTCAGCGGGAGACAATACAATGAGCAGTTCTTC.

The V gene is TRBV4-1, the J gene TRBJ2-1; no reliable D call. Germline CDR1 and CDR2: MGHRA and YSYEKL. The V end lost 6 bases, the J end lost 4 bases, and 10 bases lay between the germline ends. The CDR3 covers 13 residues. CDR3 nucleotides: TGCGCCAGCAGAGGTTCCAGTTACAATGAGCAGTTCTTC. This translates into CASRGSSYNEQFF.

The genes are TRBV6-2 or TRBV6-3 and TRBJ2-2; TRBD1 aligns across 7 bases. Per the germline V gene, CDR1 is MNHEY and CDR2 is SVGEGT. After removal of 6 bases from V and 5 bases from J, the junction contained 6 bases not matched to a gene. This CDR3 region has 14 residues. CDR3 nucleotide sequence: TGTGCCAGCAGCCGGGACAGATATACCGGGGAGCTGTTTTTT. Amino acid sequence: CASSRDRYTGELFF.

The chain carries TRBV29-1 and TRBJ1-1; D unclear. The CDR3 loop spans 14 amino acids. V was clipped by 2 bases and J by 0 bases, with 10 bases between them. The germline gives CDR1 SQVTM, CDR2 ANQGSEA. CDR3 in DNA: TGCAGCGTTGAACCCCGCGAAATGAACACTGAAGCTTTCTTT. The encoded protein is CSVEPREMNTEAFF.

The V call is TRBV25-1, the J call TRBJ2-6; D possibly corresponds to TRBD2 (6 bases). Germline V CDR1 and CDR2: MGHDK, SYGVNS. This CDR3 contains 17 residues. Deletions cut 7 bases from V and 2 bases from J, with 18 bases between. The CDR3 DNA follows: TGTGCCAGCAATCTGCGGGAAATGAGGACTGGGGCCAACGTCCTGACTTTC. This gives the protein CASNLREMRTGANVLTF.

J is TRBJ2-5 and V is TRBV4-1; TRBD2 is a possible D gene (5 bases). The germline V gene has CDR1 MGHRA and CDR2 YSYEKL. The CDR3 is made up of 17 amino acids. The germline V and J ends were trimmed by 1 base and 2 bases, with 17 bases remaining between them. The CDR3 sequence is CASSQGFSGGLQETQYF. The CDR3 DNA follows: TGCGCCAGCAGCCAAGGTTTCTCGGGCGGGTTGCAAGAGACCCAGTACTTC.

The chain recombines TRBV10-3 with TRBJ1-5; D might be TRBD1 (6 bases). Looked up from germline, CDR1 is ENHRY and CDR2 is SYGVKD. Trimming took 10 bases from V and 3 from J, leaving 19 bases between them. The CDR3 loop spans 15 amino acids. The CDR3 protein is CATRDRDNSNQPQHF. The CDR3 bases are TGTGCCACCAGAGACCGGGACAATTCCAATCAGCCCCAGCATTTT.

V usage is TRBV6-2 or TRBV6-3 and J usage is TRBJ2-7, with 12 nucleotides matching TRBD2. The ends lost 2 bases at V and 4 bases at J; junction bases unmatched: 0. Germline-derived CDR1 and CDR2 are MNHEY and SVGEGT. This CDR3 contains 14 residues. CDR3 bases: TGTGCCAGCAGTTACGGGACTAGCGGGTACGAGCAGTACTTC. Translating gives CASSYGTSGYEQYF.

This clone was picked up one time. The rearrangement links TRBV27 to TRBJ2-7; D is unclear. The ends were cut back, 2 bases at V and 3 bases at J, with 14 bases in the middle. Germline V gene data show CDR1 as MNHEY and CDR2 as SMNVEV (reference sequence). The CDR3 runs to 15 residues. The CDR3 bases are TGTGCCAGCAGTTTACGGTGGCGACACCGCTACGAGCAGTACTTC. Translating it yields CASSLRWRHRYEQYF.

The rearrangement links TRBV28 to TRBJ1-1; D perhaps matches TRBD1 (5 bases). Looked up from germline, CDR1 is MDHEN and CDR2 is SYDVKM. V lost 2 bases and J lost 4, with 14 bases in between. The CDR3 is 15 amino acids. The CDR3 loop is CASSLPTGPGTEAFF. CDR3 in DNA: TGTGCCAGCAGTTTACCGACGGGACCGGGCACTGAAGCTTTCTTT.

The chain links TRBV5-8 to TRBJ2-7, with a tentative D call TRBD1 (6 bases). Trimming removed 3 bases at V and 6 bases at J, with 10 bases between. The CDR3 runs to 12 residues. Germline V lookup: CDR1 SGHTS, CDR2 YDEGEE. CDR3 in amino acids: CASSSTGREQYF. The CDR3 DNA is TGTGCCAGCAGCTCGACAGGTCGCGAGCAGTACTTC.

The chain links TRBV28 to TRBJ2-1, with 9 nucleotides matching TRBD1. V lost 6 bases to trimming and J lost 0 bases; unmatched junction nucleotides: 3. The CDR3 runs to 15 residues. CDR1 MDHEN and CDR2 SYDVKM come from the germline V gene. This CDR3 is CASSPTGGSYNEQFF. The CDR3 DNA reads TGTGCCAGCAGCCCGACAGGGGGCTCCTACAATGAGCAGTTCTTC.